This TCR beta chain was observed in a study of identical twins. This clonotype occurred a few times. Using its own MiXCR run on the 5' RACE reads, TCRdb lists one record per CDR3 protein. The table shows about 520,000 distinct CDR3 sequences, with about 20% occurring only once. Germline assignment: CDR1 SNHLY and CDR2 FYNNEI. The CDR3 extends over 15 amino acids. The V segment lost 4 bases and the J segment 7 bases; nucleotides outside the gene matches: 10. The same data also contributed to another study, on T cells expressing NK-cell markers.

The sequencing input was CD4+ T cells sorted from blood. The chain uses TRBV2 and TRBJ1-2; 9 bases match TRBD1. The sequence came from a woman aged 18-29 years in good health. The DNA for the CDR3 is TGTGCCAGCAGTGGGGGACTGACAGGGGGTTTTGGCTACACCTTC. Translated: CASSGGLTGGFGYTF.